One T cell receptor (beta chain) is described in this entry. The source of the sample is a study of blood T cell repertoires in COVID-19. Study-level background: Acute and convalescent COVID-19 specimens originated in the United States, Italy and Spain.

The CDR3 is 15 amino acids. Germline V gene data show CDR1 as SGHVS and CDR2 as FNYEAQ. The ends lost 5 bases at V and 6 bases at J; junction bases unmatched: 9. In the authors' workflow: Nucleated cell counts were estimated from reference gene primer amplification. The method was immunoSEQ multiplex PCR; TCRdb's version includes in-frame clones alone and lacks a portion of them. Clonal size and the V and J genes are those of that table, whereas D and trimming came from the DNA. Of about 460,000 clones detected, about 85% appear once; the ten largest clones hold 6.5% to 9.5%. The source of this sequence is a woman aged 55-69 years who had recovered from COVID-19. The sequencing sample was made of PBMCs or T cells enriched from blood (not recorded which). This rearrangement joins TRBV7-6 to TRBJ2-7; 11 bases are a match to TRBD1. The CDR3 bases are TGTGCCAGCAGCGCTGTGGGACAGGGGGGGTCCGAGCAGTACTTC. Its translation is CASSAVGQGGSEQYF.